The next 24 T cell receptor beta chains were all read from a single sample in a study of tumor-infiltrating lymphocytes in primary liver carcinoma. A constant-region primer primed TCR beta cDNA synthesis from 500 ng of total RNA. Three rounds of nested multiplex PCR with slightly modified ARM-PCR produced TCR beta libraries. The first two PCR rounds, approximately 10 cycles each, used TRBV1-TRBV30 forward primers and a C-beta reverse primer. TCRdb called the multiplex PCR reads again in MiXCR, with one record for every CDR3 protein. The profile shows 65,000 to 90,000 distinct CDR3 sequences, 72% of them singletons. It was from roughly 20-30 mg of unsorted bulk tissue that RNA and DNA were co-extracted. The sample comprised liver tumor tissue from sampling region 1. Subset given: tumor region T1, superior pole. These receptor sequences come from a middle-aged man with primary liver carcinoma and hepatitis B virus infection.

Details on this clonotype: A much larger clone lies a single base off, so this may be a read error. This chain uses TRBV28 with TRBJ2-1; 12 bases fit TRBD1. The CDR3 covers 15 residues. From germline, CDR1 is MDHEN and CDR2 SYDVKM. Trimming removed 10 bases from V and 9 bases from J; junction bases left unmatched: 13. The CDR3 reads CANTERGTGGGEQFF. DNA of the CDR3: TGTGCCAACACTGAAAGAGGGACAGGGGGCGGTGAGCAGTTCTTC.

Details on this clonotype: The CDR3 carries no conserved terminal phenylalanine or tryptophan, so it likely arises from a read error. The chain is built from TRBV12-3 or TRBV12-4 and TRBJ2-2, with D uncertain. CDR3 length equals 13 residues. V lost 5 bases to trimming and J lost 6 bases, with 10 bases between them. CDR3 in amino acids: CASSLPGAGELFL. In DNA, the CDR3 is TGTGCCAGCAGTCTCCCGGGTGCCGGGGAGCTGTTTTTA.

As for this clonotype: One end of the junction does not line up with germline, which may come from a read error. The CDR3 protein is CASSLAKAYNKQFF. The CDR3 DNA is TGTGCCAGCAGCTTAGCGAAGGCCTACAATAAGCAGTTCTTC. The chain links TRBV7-8 to TRBJ2-1, with no clear D. The CDR3 extends over 14 amino acids. Looked up from germline, CDR1 is SGHVS and CDR2 is FQNEAQ.

Of note for this clonotype: Its ends do not fully match the called genes, so a read error is possible. The rearrangement joins TRBV11-2 to TRBJ2-3; D call uncertain. Germline-derived CDR1 and CDR2 are SGHAT and FQNNGV. The CDR3 has 13 amino acids. Here the CDR3 DNA reads TGTGCCGGCAGCATCCGGGCAGGAGATACGCAGTATTTT. Translated, it gives CAGSIRAGDTQYF.

Worth noting for this clonotype: At one boundary the junction diverges from the germline segment, which might be a read error. The rearrangement links TRBV5-1 to TRBJ2-3, with D perhaps TRBD2 (6 bases). This CDR3 region has 19 residues. CDR1 SGHRS and CDR2 YFSETQ come from the germline V gene. The CDR3 sequence is CASSLGDPSGSYPGDTQYF. The DNA of the CDR3 is TGCGCCAGCAGTTTGGGGGACCCGAGCGGGTCATACCCGGGAGATACGCAGTATTTT. The entire variable domain, with the rest obtained from reference TRBV5-1 and TRBJ2-3, is as follows: KAGVTQTPRYLIKTRGQQVTLSCSPISGHRSVSWYQQTPGQGLQFLFEYFSETQRNKGNFPGRFSGRQFSNSRSEMNVSTLELGDSALYLCASSLGDPSGSYPGDTQYFGPGTRLTVL.

This clonotype was detected ten times or more. This chain connects TRBV6-6 to TRBJ1-1, with D unresolved. The CDR3 sequence is 15 residues long. The V gene lost 2 bases and the J gene lost 2 bases, with 12 bases spanning the gap. CDR1 is MNHNY, CDR2 SVGAGI, per germline (reference sequence). CDR3 sequence: CASSYGSAVNTEAFF. CDR3 coding DNA: TGTGCCAGCAGTTACGGGTCTGCCGTCAACACTGAAGCTTTCTTT.

The V gene is TRBV5-4, the J gene TRBJ2-7; D not resolved. The CDR3 consists of 15 residues. Looked up from germline, CDR1 is SGHNT and CDR2 is YYREEE (reference sequence). Trimming shortened V by 0 bases and J by 5 bases, and 15 bases separated the two germline ends. CDR3 residues: CASSLACRRVDEQYF. The DNA for the CDR3 is TGTGCCAGCAGCTTGGCCTGTCGTAGGGTTGACGAGCAGTACTTC.

The V gene is TRBV6-1, the J gene TRBJ2-3, with 9 bases that match TRBD1. Germline V gives CDR1 MNHNS, CDR2 SASEGT. Trimming cost V 5 bases and J 14 bases; bases outside gene matches: 23. This CDR3 region has 17 residues. The CDR3 reads CASSLTGGAGGTDKPYF. The CDR3 DNA is TGTGCCAGCAGTTTAACAGGGGGCGCCGGGGGCACAGATAAGCCGTATTTT.

Notes on this clonotype: The missing conserved phenylalanine or tryptophan at the end of this CDR3 makes a read error likely. The gene calls are TRBV30 and TRBJ2-3; D assignment may be TRBD1 or TRBD2 (5 bases each). The CDR3 covers 13 residues. Germline V CDR1 and CDR2: GTSNPN, SVGIG (reference sequence). Trimming pared 5 bases from V and 1 base from J, leaving 10 bases between. Here the CDR3 reads CAWQLGGTDTQYL. In nucleotides, the CDR3 is TGTGCCTGGCAGCTGGGGGGCACAGATACGCAGTATCTT.

Ten or more counts support this clonotype. V and J are TRBV27 and TRBJ2-3; a possible D gene is TRBD2 (6 bases). Looked up from germline, CDR1 is MNHEY and CDR2 is SMNVEV (reference sequence). Trimming stripped 5 bases from V and 6 bases from J, with 15 bases between. CDR3 size: 14 residues. In DNA form, the CDR3 reads TGTGCCAGCAGTCCCGGGACGGGGAGGGATACGCAGTATTTT. Protein product: CASSPGTGRDTQYF.

To note about this clonotype: One end of the junction does not line up with germline, which may come from a read error. The chain joins TRBV11-2 to TRBJ2-7; 7 positions agree with TRBD2. This CDR3 comprises 13 residues. Germline V gene sequence: CDR1 SGHAT, CDR2 FQNNGV. The CDR3 sequence: CASSLSELAPQYF. DNA of the CDR3: TGTGCCAGCAGCTTAAGTGAACTAGCGCCGCAGTATTTC.

This clonotype was observed once. One end of the junction does not line up with germline, which may come from a read error. The rearrangement joins TRBV11-2 to TRBJ1-1, with 8 bases aligning to TRBD1. CDR3 length equals 17 residues. Germline V lookup: CDR1 SGHAT, CDR2 FQNNGV. The CDR3 here is CASSRMGRQGFGTETLF. The DNA of the CDR3 is TGTGCCAGCAGCCGAATGGGGAGACAGGGGTTCGGCACTGAAACTCTCTTT.

As to this clonotype: This may stem from a read error, because a much larger clone lies one nucleotide away. This sequence joins TRBV28 and TRBJ2-3; D is perhaps TRBD1 or TRBD2 (5 bases each). Germline V CDR1 and CDR2: MDHEN, SYDVKM. The CDR3 is 15 amino acids. The CDR3 DNA is TGTACCAGCACCCTGAGGGGCCCATACACAGATACGCAGTATTTT. This translates into CTSTLRGPYTDTQYF.

Of note for this clonotype: A much larger clone lies a single base off, so this may be a read error. The chain employs TRBV28 and TRBJ2-5; no reliable D call. Looked up from germline, CDR1 is MDHEN and CDR2 is SYDVKM. CDR3 size: 11 residues. Trimming pared 10 bases from V and 3 bases from J, leaving 9 bases between. This chain's CDR3 is CAMSREETQYF. CDR3 nucleotide sequence: TGTGCCATGTCAAGGGAAGAGACCCAGTACTTC.

The chain joins TRBV28 to TRBJ2-7; weak D call: TRBD1 (6 bases). The ends were cut back, 6 bases at V and 5 bases at J, with 14 bases in the middle. CDR3 size: 13 residues. CDR1 MDHEN and CDR2 SYDVKM come from the germline V gene. The CDR3 spells CASSPQGNNEQYF. The CDR3 coding sequence is TGTGCCAGCAGCCCCCAGGGGAACAACGAGCAGTACTTC.

Remarks on this clonotype: The junction departs from germline at one end; a sequencing error may be responsible. The gene calls are TRBV6-6 and TRBJ2-3, with 8 bases lining up with TRBD1. CDR3 length: 17 residues. CDR1 is MNHNY, CDR2 SVGAGI, per germline (reference sequence). CDR3 loop: CANSYVWFRGLTDTQYF. CDR3 DNA sequence: TGTGCCAACAGTTACGTCTGGTTCAGGGGGCTGACAGATACGCAGTATTTT.

This clonotype showed up many times. The chain carries TRBV29-1 and TRBJ1-2; a possible D gene is TRBD1 (5 bases). CDR1 and CDR2 from the germline V gene are SQVTM and ANQGSEA. The CDR3 is made up of 12 amino acids. V lost 3 bases, J lost 7 bases, and 12 bases lay in between. CDR3 protein: CSVEALGGGYTF. The CDR3 bases are TGCAGCGTTGAGGCCCTGGGGGGTGGCTACACCTTC.

About this clonotype: Compared with germline, one end of the junction differs, possibly owing to a read error. The chain recombines TRBV11-2 with TRBJ2-6, with a possible D match to TRBD2 (6 bases). The CDR3 spans 17 residues. Germline values: CDR1 SGHAT, CDR2 FQNNGV. The CDR3 coding sequence is TGTGCCCGCACCCTCACTTCCGGGAGATCTGGGGCCAACGTCCCGACTTTC. Protein product: CARTLTSGRSGANVPTF.

For this clonotype: Mismatch with germline at one junction end may stem from a read error. This rearrangement joins TRBV11-2 to TRBJ2-3, with 9 bases matching TRBD2. Germline V lookup: CDR1 SGHAT, CDR2 FQNNGV. The CDR3 has 15 amino acids. The CDR3 spells CVSSDGGSGRGAQYF. The CDR3 DNA sequence: TGTGTCAGCAGCGACGGAGGTAGCGGGAGAGGGGCGCAGTATTTT.

Regarding this clonotype: At one end the junction does not follow the germline gene, possibly because of a read error. The rearrangement links TRBV6-6 to TRBJ2-5, with 9 bases aligning to TRBD2. The CDR3 is made up of 15 amino acids. Per germline, CDR1 MNHNY and CDR2 SVGAGI (reference sequence). CDR3 nucleotide sequence: TGTACCAGCAGTTACGGGACTAGCTTTAGGGAGACCCAGTACTTC. Translated, it gives CTSSYGTSFRETQYF.

This clonotype is a singleton in its sample. The chain links TRBV28 to TRBJ2-7, with 7 nucleotides matching TRBD1. The germline V gene encodes CDR1 MDHEN and CDR2 SYDVKM. V dropped 6 bases and J dropped 2; count of bases not matched to a gene: 10. The CDR3 length is 15 residues. In nucleotides, the CDR3 is TGTGCCAGCAGGTCACAGGGGTCAGGGACCTACGAGCAGTACTTC. This translates into CASRSQGSGTYEQYF.

This clonotype came up many times. The CDR3 nucleotides read TGCGCCAGCAGCCGACTCATCGGGGGGCAGGGTGAGCAGTTCTTC. It codes for CASSRLIGGQGEQFF. The V and J genes are TRBV4-1 and TRBJ2-1; possibly TRBD2 for D (7 bases). Germline assignment: CDR1 MGHRA and CDR2 YSYEKL. The CDR3 covers 15 residues. With 4 bases removed from V and 9 bases from J, the gap between germline ends came to 19 bases.

This clonotype was detected many times. V is TRBV13 and J is TRBJ1-2, with D possibly being TRBD1 (6 bases). Looked up from germline, CDR1 is PRHDT and CDR2 is FYEKMQ (reference sequence). The CDR3 consists of 14 residues. V was pared by 6 bases and J by 6 bases, with 17 bases between. DNA for the CDR3: TGTGCCAGCAGTTTCCCGAGGGGGGCCGATGGCTACACCTTC. Amino acid sequence: CASSFPRGADGYTF.

As regards this clonotype: One junction end disagrees with the germline gene, perhaps due to a read error. The V gene is TRBV6-1, the J gene TRBJ2-7; 14 positions match TRBD2. Germline V lookup: CDR1 MNHNS, CDR2 SASEGT. The CDR3 covers 15 residues. CDR3 DNA sequence: TGTGCCAGCTGTGAAGCGACTAGCGGGAGGGGGGAGCAGTACTTC. It yields the protein CASCEATSGRGEQYF.